What follows are 26 T cell receptor beta chains derived from one specimen sequenced in a study of PD-1 blockade in classical Hodgkin lymphoma. TCRdb's copy holds only in-frame clones and misses some; the assay was immunoSEQ multiplex PCR. The data contain 13,000 to 15,000 clones, roughly 80% of them singletons. The time point is: cycle 4 day 1 (C4D1), after 5 to 7 weeks of nivolumab. Relapse was seen in all patients after autologous stem cell transplantation, and brentuximab vedotin exposure was variable. This sample comprised peripheral blood mononuclear cells (PBMCs), obtained before the fourth cycle of nivolumab. These receptor sequences come from a human donor with classical Hodgkin lymphoma.

The chain carries TRBV10-3 and TRBJ2-5, with TRBD1 identical over 8 bases. The CDR3 runs 13 residues. Trimming at V came to 9 bases and at J to 0 bases, leaving 3 bases not matched to a gene. Germline loops: CDR1 ENHRY, CDR2 SYGVKD. The CDR3 DNA reads TGTGCCATTTCGACAGGGGACCAAGAGACCCAGTACTTC. Protein: CAISTGDQETQYF.

The CDR3 nucleotides are TGTGCCAGCAGTTTGTTCACCCGGAGGAACACTGAAGCTTTCTTT. Its protein product is CASSLFTRRNTEAFF. The chain combines TRBV28 with TRBJ1-1; D is undetermined. Germline-derived CDR1 and CDR2 are MDHEN and SYDVKM. V gave up 3 bases and J gave up 1 base, with 12 bases separating them. The CDR3 covers 15 residues.

This clone was seen just once. V gene TRBV10-1 combines with J gene TRBJ2-5; TRBD2 matches 13 bases. The CDR3 is 16 residues long. After removal of 5 bases from V and 1 base from J, the junction contained 4 bases not matched to a gene. Germline lookup yields CDR1 WNHNN and CDR2 SYGVQD (reference sequence). CDR3 sequence: CASSQGLAGSQETQYF. CDR3 nucleotide sequence: TGCGCCAGCAGTCAGGGACTAGCGGGGTCCCAAGAGACCCAGTACTTC.

The rearrangement uses TRBV7-2 and TRBJ1-2, with 7 positions matching TRBD1. From germline, CDR1 is SGHTA and CDR2 FQGNSA. The junction had 11 bases not matched to a gene; V was cut back by 8 bases and J by 8 bases. The CDR3 runs 13 residues. In DNA, the CDR3 is TGTGCCAGCTTAGAAAACAGGGGCCAAGGCTACACCTTC. Encoded protein: CASLENRGQGYTF.

This clone was seen just once. The J gene is TRBJ2-5, the V gene TRBV13; D is undetermined. The CDR3 spans 14 residues. Germline loops: CDR1 PRHDT, CDR2 FYEKMQ (reference sequence). Trimming pared 2 bases from V and 4 bases from J, leaving 11 bases between. The CDR3: CASSLSQTTETQYF. CDR3 nucleotides: TGTGCCAGCAGCTTAAGCCAGACGACAGAGACCCAGTACTTC.

V usage is TRBV2 and J usage is TRBJ2-7; perhaps TRBD1 as D (6 bases). This CDR3 region has 16 residues. Germline assignment: CDR1 SNHLY and CDR2 FYNNEI. The germline V and J ends were trimmed by 3 bases and 4 bases, with 19 bases remaining between them. In DNA form, the CDR3 reads TGTGCCAGCAGTGAGTTACAGGGAAGGAGGTTGTACGAGCAGTACTTC. Its protein is CASSELQGRRLYEQYF.

The chain uses TRBV6-5 and TRBJ2-5; D is ambiguous. Germline V lookup: CDR1 MNHEY, CDR2 SVGAGI. The CDR3 extends over 14 amino acids. V shed 3 bases and J shed 1 base, with 9 bases lying between them. CDR3 DNA: TGTGCCAGCAGTTATGGGCAGGCCCAAGAGACCCAGTACTTC. Encoded protein: CASSYGQAQETQYF.

This chain uses TRBV2 with TRBJ2-3, with D hard to call. The germline V and J ends were trimmed by 2 bases and 0 bases, with 15 bases remaining between them. CDR3 length: 17 amino acids. The germline V gene has CDR1 SNHLY and CDR2 FYNNEI. The CDR3 reads CASSEPGTVTSTDTQYF. CDR3 coding DNA: TGTGCCAGCAGTGAACCGGGTACAGTGACTAGCACAGATACGCAGTATTTT.

The V call is TRBV4-3, the J call TRBJ2-1, with TRBD2 identical over 11 bases. V lost 2 bases and J lost 2; bases outside the gene matches: 2. Germline-derived CDR1 and CDR2 are LGHNA and YSLEER. This CDR3 has 16 amino acids. The CDR3: CASSQNSGGAYNEQFF. The CDR3 bases are TGCGCCAGCAGCCAAAATAGCGGGGGGGCCTACAATGAGCAGTTCTTC.

The chain carries TRBV25-1 and TRBJ2-3, with 7 bases fitting TRBD1. Trimming cost V 5 bases and J 1 base; bases outside gene matches: 6. This CDR3 has 15 residues. Germline lookup yields CDR1 MGHDK and CDR2 SYGVNS. Written as DNA, the CDR3 is TGTGCCAGCAGTAAAAGGGACAGCCGCACAGATACGCAGTATTTT. The encoded protein is CASSKRDSRTDTQYF.

A word on this clone: The same CDR3 also results from other DNA sequences found in this sample. The chain uses TRBV19 and TRBJ1-2; no firm D call. This CDR3 has 13 amino acids. The germline CDR1 and CDR2 sequences are LNHDA and SQIVND (reference sequence). V was pared by 1 base and J by 4 bases, with 7 bases between. CDR3 nucleotide sequence: TGTGCCAGTAGTATAGGGGGAAGCTATGGCTACACCTTC. Protein sequence: CASSIGGSYGYTF.

V usage is TRBV10-3 and J usage is TRBJ2-7; D is undetermined. The CDR3 totals 12 residues. V lost 4 bases, J lost 6 bases, and 10 bases lay in between. CDR1 and CDR2 from the germline V gene are ENHRY and SYGVKD. CDR3 amino acids: CAISGTAFEQYF. In DNA form, the CDR3 reads TGTGCCATCAGTGGGACCGCGTTCGAGCAGTACTTC.

The chain employs TRBV30 and TRBJ2-5, with TRBD2 matching over 9 bases. The V and J ends lost 0 bases and 5 bases, in that order; junction bases with no gene match: 7. Germline V gives CDR1 GTSNPN, CDR2 SVGIG (reference sequence). The length of the CDR3 is 15 residues. The CDR3 here is CAWSVELAGFETQYF. DNA of the CDR3: TGTGCCTGGAGTGTAGAGCTAGCGGGGTTTGAGACCCAGTACTTC.

The CDR3 sequence: CASSFSGTMITGELFF. The CDR3 DNA is TGTGCCAGCAGCTTTTCCGGGACTATGATCACCGGGGAGCTGTTTTTT. V is TRBV7-2 and J is TRBJ2-2, with TRBD2 identical over 7 bases. Trimming cost V 3 bases and J 4 bases; bases outside gene matches: 8. Germline V lookup: CDR1 SGHTA, CDR2 FQGNSA. The CDR3 is made up of 16 amino acids.

The gene calls are TRBV4-3 and TRBJ2-7; 10 bases map to TRBD1. Germline-derived CDR1 and CDR2 are LGHNA and YSLEER. V gave up 0 bases and J gave up 5 bases; unmatched junction bases: 7. The CDR3 spans 16 residues. CDR3 bases: TGCGCCAGCAGCCAAGAACACGGGACAGGGGCCAACGAGCAGTACTTC. It yields the protein CASSQEHGTGANEQYF.

The V gene is TRBV21-1, the J gene TRBJ1-1. TRBV21-1 constitutes a pseudogene. The CDR3 is 15 residues long. This CDR3 is CASSKAQTENTEAFF. The CDR3 region has the DNA TGTGCCAGCAGCAAAGCCCAGACGGAGAACACTGAAGCTTTCTTT.

The chain is built from TRBV5-5 and TRBJ2-3; D is possibly TRBD1 or TRBD2 (5 bases each). V was clipped by 0 bases and J by 6 bases, with 8 bases between them. This CDR3 contains 13 residues. CDR1 is SGHKS, CDR2 YYEKEE, per germline (reference sequence). The CDR3 sequence is CASSLVGTDTQYF. In nucleotides, the CDR3 is TGTGCCAGCAGCTTGGTGGGGACGGATACGCAGTATTTT.

The V and J genes are TRBV7-9 and TRBJ2-6; D call uncertain. The CDR3 runs 13 residues. V lost 8 bases and J lost 1, with 6 bases in between. Germline-derived CDR1 and CDR2 are SEHNR and FQNEAQ (reference sequence). CDR3 bases: TGTGCCAGCCTTATTTCTGGGGCCAACGTCCTGACTTTC. Encoded protein: CASLISGANVLTF.

The V gene is TRBV7-9, the J gene TRBJ2-7, with D unclear. The CDR3 runs 14 residues. V shed 3 bases and J shed 0 bases, with 9 bases lying between them. CDR1 is SEHNR and CDR2 is FQNEAQ in the germline V gene (reference sequence). CDR3 sequence: CASSFRGSSYEQYF. In DNA, the CDR3 is TGTGCCAGCAGCTTTCGTGGTAGCTCCTACGAGCAGTACTTC. The complete variable domain, with remaining parts taken from reference TRBV7-9 and TRBJ2-7, reads DTGVSQNPRHKITKRGQNVTFRCDPISEHNRLYWYRQTLGQGPEFLTYFQNEAQLEKSRLLSDRFSAERPKGSFSTLEIQRTEQGDSAMYLCASSFRGSSYEQYFGPGTRLTVT.

The chain couples TRBV11-3 to TRBJ1-1, with 7 bases that match TRBD1. Germline values: CDR1 SGHNT, CDR2 YENEEA. The CDR3 consists of 13 residues. The trim removed 4 bases at V and 6 bases at J, leaving 5 bases unmatched. The CDR3 sequence is CASSSRGRAEAFF. The CDR3 DNA follows: TGTGCCAGCAGCTCCAGGGGGAGAGCTGAAGCTTTCTTT.

The V and J genes are TRBV4-2 and TRBJ1-2; a possible D gene is TRBD1 (5 bases). The germline V gene encodes CDR1 LGHNA and CDR2 YNFKEQ. The CDR3 contains 14 residues. V was cut by 0 bases and J by 4 bases, with 9 bases left in between. DNA for the CDR3: TGTGCCAGCAGCCAAGAGGGGGGGAGCTATGGCTACACCTTC. Residues: CASSQEGGSYGYTF.

This chain uses TRBV11-3 with TRBJ2-7; 8 bases match TRBD1. The CDR3 covers 15 residues. V lost 0 bases to trimming and J lost 3 bases; unmatched junction nucleotides: 4. Germline V gene sequence: CDR1 SGHNT, CDR2 YENEEA. CDR3 sequence reads: CASSLDGQGVYEQYF. CDR3 bases: TGTGCCAGCAGCTTAGATGGACAGGGTGTCTACGAGCAGTACTTC.

This clone was recorded once. The chain is built from TRBV7-6 and TRBJ2-2, with 15 bases that match TRBD2. CDR3 length equals 16 residues. V lost 5 bases, J lost 4 bases, and 2 bases stayed unmatched. Germline V gene data show CDR1 as SGHVS and CDR2 as FNYEAQ. The CDR3 DNA follows: TGTGCCAGCAGCCCGGGACTAGCGGGGGGCACCGGGGAGCTGTTTTTT. This encodes CASSPGLAGGTGELFF.

This chain links TRBV7-9 with TRBJ1-4; no clear D. This CDR3 has 16 residues. V lost 2 bases and J 8 bases, leaving 18 bases between the germline ends. The germline CDR1 and CDR2 sequences are SEHNR and FQNEAQ (reference sequence). The CDR3 DNA sequence: TGTGCCAGCAGCTTATCAGTCAGGAGCACCGGAGAAAAACTGTTTTTT. This gives the protein CASSLSVRSTGEKLFF.

The rearrangement uses TRBV9 and TRBJ1-5; D gene ambiguous. Per the germline V gene, CDR1 is SGDLS and CDR2 is YYNGEE. This CDR3 has 14 residues. V shed 4 bases and J shed 8 bases, with 16 bases lying between them. The CDR3 nucleotides read TGTGCCAGCAGCATAGACGGAGCAGGTAAGCCCCAGCATTTT. Protein product: CASSIDGAGKPQHF. Together with reference TRBV9 and TRBJ1-5, the CDR3 gives the full variable domain: DSGVTQTPKHLITATGQRVTLRCSPRSGDLSVYWYQQSLDQGLQFLIQYYNGEERAKGNILERFSAQQFPDLHSELNLSSLELGDSALYFCASSIDGAGKPQHFGDGTRLSIL.

V gene TRBV11-2 combines with J gene TRBJ2-7; TRBD1 matches 7 bases. The CDR3 sequence is 16 residues long. Trimming cost V 7 bases and J 1 base; bases outside gene matches: 13. The germline CDR1 and CDR2 sequences are SGHAT and FQNNGV. In DNA form, the CDR3 reads TGTGCCAGCACAACCCTGAGGGGGCGGTCGTCCTACGAGCAGTACTTC. Translating it yields CASTTLRGRSSYEQYF.